The present T cell receptor (beta chain) was sequenced within a study of glioma-infiltrating T cells after dendritic cell vaccination. Turning to the study itself: Dendritic cells derived from monocytes and pulsed with autologous tumor lysate formed the vaccine.

CDR3 size: 13 residues. Between the trimmed V and J ends, which lost 6 bases and 1 base, there was a span of 10 bases. Per the germline V gene, CDR1 is WNHNN and CDR2 is SYGVQD (reference sequence). Whole-study findings and limits: No direct clonality-survival link was found; a diverse polyclonal response may matter.

The immunoSEQ assay amplified TCRB CDR3 from up to 2 ug DNA. Primers: 60 V beta forward and 13 J beta reverse. Assay used: immunoSEQ multiplex PCR; TCRdb lists only in-frame clones, some missing. Among 50,000 to 80,000 clones listed, 82% were seen once. About this clone: No antigen is known for it.

This TCR came from a human donor with glioblastoma. This sequence joins TRBV10-1 and TRBJ2-7, with D perhaps TRBD2 (6 bases). The sample was blood, taken before dendritic cell vaccination. CDR3 in DNA: TGCGCCAGCAGCGCAGGAGGGTCCTACGAGCAGTACTTC. Protein sequence: CASSAGGSYEQYF.